The rows below give T cell receptor beta chains drawn from one sample of a study of identical twins. TCRdb analysed the 5' RACE reads with MiXCR anew, one entry per CDR3 protein. Of about 690,000 distinct CDR3 sequences listed, 21% are singletons. This same sample was also part of a study on T cells expressing NK-cell markers.

The sample consisted of PBMCs. The receptors here all came from a woman aged 18-29 years in good health. The CDR3 runs from the conserved cysteine through the conserved F or W. The D gene is left open where the match is weak.

j_gene: TRBJ1-1
v_gene: TRBV5-1
d_gene: .
CDR3aa: CASRETENTEAFF

j_gene: TRBJ2-1
v_gene: TRBV7-2
d_gene: TRBD2
CDR3aa: CASSSTSGIGNEQFF

j_gene: TRBJ2-7
v_gene: TRBV6-2/TRBV6-3
d_gene: .
CDR3aa: CASSYSTGRSNEQYF

j_gene: TRBJ2-7
v_gene: TRBV30
d_gene: .
CDR3aa: CAWMGGYEQYF

j_gene: TRBJ2-7
v_gene: TRBV7-8
d_gene: .
CDR3aa: CASSGQNEGPYEQYF

j_gene: TRBJ2-7
v_gene: TRBV27
d_gene: .
CDR3aa: CASSLGQRDEQYF

j_gene: TRBJ2-1
v_gene: TRBV9
d_gene: .
CDR3aa: CASSVGGFSYNEQFF

j_gene: TRBJ2-3
v_gene: TRBV5-1
d_gene: TRBD2
CDR3aa: CASSLTGGFTDTQYF

j_gene: TRBJ2-1
v_gene: TRBV6-5
d_gene: .
CDR3aa: CASSSSRHNEQFF

j_gene: TRBJ2-3
v_gene: TRBV4-3
d_gene: TRBD2
CDR3aa: CASSQDPPAGAQISTDTQYF

j_gene: TRBJ2-7
v_gene: TRBV7-9
d_gene: .
CDR3aa: CASSLWDGEQYF

j_gene: TRBJ1-2
v_gene: TRBV5-6
d_gene: .
CDR3aa: CASSAGPGNYGYTF

j_gene: TRBJ1-1
v_gene: TRBV10-3
d_gene: .
CDR3aa: CAISDRNTNTEAFF

j_gene: TRBJ1-1
v_gene: TRBV10-3
d_gene: .
CDR3aa: CAISAGASEAFF